The clone carrying this T cell receptor (beta chain) appeared many times. The antigen is unknown. The data stem from a study of response to subunit inactivated influenza vaccine. Study outcomes and limitations: Authors suggested that a seasonal influenza vaccination recruits few new T cells each time.

TCRdb used MiXCR to reprocess the RT-PCR reads, holding one entry per CDR3 protein. In the table there are about 530,000 distinct CDR3 sequences, approximately 12% of which are singletons. The CDR3 spans 16 residues. Germline V gene lookup returns CDR1 ENHRY and CDR2 SYGVKD. With 4 bases clipped from V and 3 bases from J, the junction kept 2 bases outside the gene matches. This material consisted of PBMCs from blood, taken on the day of vaccination. This chain joins TRBV10-3 and TRBJ2-3; 15 bases map to TRBD2. This receptor was taken from a man aged 50-60 years who received an inactivated influenza vaccine. The DNA for the CDR3 is TGTGCCATCAGTGGGGGACTAGCGGGGGGAACAGATACGCAGTATTTT. This gives the protein CAISGGLAGGTDTQYF.